The 27 T cell receptor beta chains below all came from one sample that was sequenced in a study of Graves' ophthalmopathy and Graves' hyperthyroidism. CDR3 regions of TCR beta were amplified from RNA transcripts. HTBI primers served in a first-round RT-PCR, which a second-round multiplex PCR followed. One entry per CDR3 protein, called by TCRdb with MiXCR from the multiplex PCR reads. Among a few hundred thousand distinct CDR3 sequences, about 16% were seen once, and the ten largest hold 1.5% to 2%. Sequencing was done on a sample of peripheral blood. These receptors originate from a woman under 30 with Graves' ophthalmopathy.

The chain recombines TRBV12-3 or TRBV12-4 with TRBJ2-1; D is tentatively TRBD1 or TRBD2 (5 bases each). The CDR3 covers 13 residues. The V end was cut by 5 bases, the J end by 5 bases, with 10 bases between. The CDR3 DNA follows: TGTGCCAGCAGTCCCCGGGGCAACAATGAGCAGTTCTTC. Translation: CASSPRGNNEQFF.

This clonotype has a count of ten or more. The chain couples TRBV11-2 to TRBJ1-1; unclear D gene. From germline, CDR1 is SGHAT and CDR2 FQNNGV. V dropped 2 bases and J dropped 6 bases, with 19 bases sitting between them. The CDR3 spans 16 residues. CDR3 DNA: TGTGCCAGCAGCTTATTAGGTTCTCGGGCACTACCTGAAGCTTTCTTT. Its translation: CASSLLGSRALPEAFF.

The chain combines TRBV28 with TRBJ1-1; D possibly corresponds to TRBD1 (5 bases). CDR1 is MDHEN and CDR2 is SYDVKM in the germline V gene. The CDR3 covers 13 residues. V dropped 11 bases and J dropped 1 base, with 14 bases sitting between them. The CDR3 protein is CAAAIRGNTEAFF. The CDR3 nucleotides read TGTGCCGCGGCAATTAGGGGGAACACTGAAGCTTTCTTT. Full variable domain (outside the CDR3, taken from reference TRBV28 and TRBJ1-1): DVKVTQSSRYLVKRTGEKVFLECVQDMDHENMFWYRQDPGLGLRLIYFSYDVKMKEKGDIPEGYSVSREKKERFSLILESASTNQTSMYLCAAAIRGNTEAFFGQGTRLTVV.

This clonotype came up many times. The chain couples TRBV29-1 to TRBJ2-7; tentatively, D is TRBD2 (5 bases). The V and J ends lost 5 bases and 3 bases respectively, with 11 bases between them. CDR3 length: 12 residues. The germline V gene has CDR1 SQVTM and CDR2 ANQGSEA. The CDR3 nucleotides read TGCAGCGTTATTGACTACAACTACGAGCAGTACTTC. This translates into CSVIDYNYEQYF.

This clonotype has ten or more counts. The chain recombines TRBV9 with TRBJ2-7, with D unclear. V was pared by 1 base and J by 1 base, with 12 bases between. The CDR3 has 15 residues. The V gene's germline CDR1 is SGDLS and CDR2 YYNGEE. The CDR3 nucleotides are TGTGCCAGCAGCGTAAGTTTCAGCCCTTCCTACGAGCAGTACTTC. Translation: CASSVSFSPSYEQYF.

This clonotype appeared many times. The chain is built from TRBV29-1 and TRBJ1-2; no clear D. Between the trimmed V and J ends, which lost 5 bases and 5 bases, there was a span of 15 bases. This CDR3 is built from 13 residues. Germline assignment: CDR1 SQVTM and CDR2 ANQGSEA. The CDR3 protein is CSVTSGRKYGYTF. The CDR3 DNA is TGCAGCGTTACCTCCGGGAGAAAGTATGGCTACACCTTC.

This clonotype was counted at least ten times. This chain joins TRBV12-3 or TRBV12-4 and TRBJ2-2, with TRBD1 matching 8 bases. V dropped 3 bases and J dropped 7; count of bases not matched to a gene: 7. The CDR3 has 15 amino acids. The CDR3 DNA follows: TGTGCCAGCAGTTTGGAGCAGGGGGCCATCGGGGAGCTGTTTTTT. Its protein product is CASSLEQGAIGELFF.

The V gene is TRBV30, the J gene TRBJ1-5, with D perhaps matching TRBD1 (6 bases). V was trimmed by 0 bases and J by 7 bases, leaving 16 bases between them. The CDR3 has 15 amino acids. From germline, CDR1 is GTSNPN and CDR2 SVGIG (reference sequence). CDR3 coding DNA: TGTGCCTGGAGTGTACGTTACAGGGTGGGGCAGCCCCAGCATTTT. Translation gives CAWSVRYRVGQPQHF.

This clonotype has at least ten counts. The chain uses TRBV29-1 and TRBJ2-7; the D gene is possibly TRBD1 (5 bases). In germline, CDR1 is SQVTM, CDR2 ANQGSEA. The V end lost 6 bases, the J end lost 2 bases, and 23 bases lay between the germline ends. The CDR3 has 16 amino acids. CDR3 coding DNA: TGCAGCGTCGCTCGGTATGGCAGGGAAGGGGCCTACGAGCAGTACTTC. It encodes CSVARYGREGAYEQYF.

This clonotype has a count of ten or more. V usage is TRBV11-2 and J usage is TRBJ2-7; TRBD1 aligns across 11 bases. The CDR3 is 18 amino acids. Trimming at V came to 2 bases and at J to 2 bases, leaving 11 bases not matched to a gene. Germline CDR1 and CDR2: SGHAT and FQNNGV. DNA of the CDR3: TGTGCCAGCAGCTTAAGTGGACAGGGGGCCGGGGTCGCCTACGAGCAGTACTTC. This sequence encodes CASSLSGQGAGVAYEQYF.

This clonotype has just a few counts. This rearrangement joins TRBV29-1 to TRBJ1-5, with 7 bases matching TRBD1. The CDR3 runs 12 residues. Germline CDR1 is SQVTM and CDR2 is ANQGSEA. Unmatched junction bases numbered 5, after V lost 6 bases and J lost 6 bases. In DNA form, the CDR3 reads TGCAGCGTGACAGGGCGTACTCAGCCCCAGCATTTT. Translated, it gives CSVTGRTQPQHF. Full variable domain (missing parts from reference TRBV29-1 and TRBJ1-5): SAVISQKPSRDICQRGTSLTIQCQVDSQVTMMFWYRQQPGQSLTLIATANQGSEATYESGFVIDKFPISRPNLTFSTLTVSNMSPEDSSIYLCSVTGRTQPQHFGDGTRLSIL.

This clonotype was counted at least ten times. The chain carries TRBV30 and TRBJ2-7; 12 bases are shared with TRBD2. Germline trimming cut 3 bases from V and 4 bases from J; bases unmatched to any gene: 1. The CDR3 is made up of 13 amino acids. Germline CDR1 and CDR2: GTSNPN and SVGIG (reference sequence). The CDR3 region is CAWRTSGRYEQYF. The CDR3 DNA reads TGTGCCTGGAGGACTAGCGGGAGATACGAGCAGTACTTC.

This clonotype was counted ten times or more. The chain carries TRBV11-2 and TRBJ2-5, with D tentatively TRBD1 (6 bases). With 6 bases removed from V and 2 bases from J, the gap between germline ends came to 16 bases. The length of the CDR3 is 15 residues. Germline assignment: CDR1 SGHAT and CDR2 FQNNGV. The CDR3 loop reads CASSLQGRVQETQYF. The CDR3 nucleotides read TGTGCCAGCAGTTTACAGGGCCGGGTACAAGAGACCCAGTACTTC.

This chain connects TRBV12-3 or TRBV12-4 to TRBJ1-5; TRBD1 matches at 7 bases. V shed 6 bases and J 6 bases; nucleotides not matched to a gene: 11. The CDR3 covers 15 residues. CDR3 sequence reads: CASSAGGRGSQPQHF. CDR3 nucleotides: TGTGCCAGCAGCGCAGGGGGGAGGGGGAGTCAGCCCCAGCATTTT.

The chain has TRBV30 and TRBJ1-6, with D possibly being TRBD1 (5 bases). The V gene's germline CDR1 is GTSNPN and CDR2 SVGIG (reference sequence). This CDR3 has 16 residues. V was trimmed by 3 bases and J by 1 base, leaving 13 bases between them. The CDR3 reads CAWSPGIASYNSPLHF. The CDR3 DNA follows: TGTGCCTGGAGCCCAGGGATTGCATCCTATAATTCACCCCTCCACTTT.

This clonotype was recorded many times. DNA of the CDR3: TGTGCCAGCAGAGCCTACACAGGACGGAACTATGGCTACACCTTC. Amino acids: CASRAYTGRNYGYTF. V is TRBV6-2 or TRBV6-3 and J is TRBJ1-2, with a weak D call TRBD1 (5 bases). CDR1 is MNHEY and CDR2 is SVGEGT in the germline V gene. V was pared by 6 bases and J by 2 bases, with 16 bases between. The CDR3 has 15 amino acids.

Many counts were recorded for this clonotype. A much larger clone lies a single base off, so this may be a read error. The CDR3 spells CASSLNPTGSCTF. Here the CDR3 DNA reads TGTGCCAGCAGTTTAAACCCGACAGGGTCCTGCACCTTC. The J gene is TRBJ1-2, the V gene TRBV27; 7 bases match TRBD1. With V trimmed by 2 bases and J by 13 bases, 10 bases remained unmatched. The CDR3 has 13 residues. The V gene's germline CDR1 is MNHEY and CDR2 SMNVEV (reference sequence).

This clonotype was seen ten or more times. The V and J genes are TRBV28 and TRBJ1-4; D might be TRBD1 (5 bases). The V end lost 4 bases, the J end lost 3 bases, and 18 bases lay between the germline ends. The germline V gene encodes CDR1 MDHEN and CDR2 SYDVKM. CDR3 size: 17 residues. CDR3 in DNA: TGTGCCAGCAGTTCCGGACAATCGGCCCGTTCTAATGAAAAACTGTTTTTT. Translation gives CASSSGQSARSNEKLFF. Based on the CDR3 plus reference TRBV28 and TRBJ1-4, the full variable domain is DVKVTQSSRYLVKRTGEKVFLECVQDMDHENMFWYRQDPGLGLRLIYFSYDVKMKEKGDIPEGYSVSREKKERFSLILESASTNQTSMYLCASSSGQSARSNEKLFFGSGTQLSVL.

This clonotype was detected ten times or more. The rearrangement uses TRBV5-1 and TRBJ1-1, with 7 bases fitting TRBD1. The CDR3 is 16 amino acids. With V trimmed by 0 bases and J by 4 bases, 9 bases remained unmatched. Germline CDR1 SGHRS, CDR2 YFSETQ. CDR3 residues: CASSLARQGLGTEAFF. CDR3 bases: TGCGCCAGCAGCTTGGCAAGACAGGGTTTGGGCACTGAAGCTTTCTTT.

This clonotype has at least ten counts. V gene TRBV27 combines with J gene TRBJ2-5; 11 nucleotides align to TRBD1. This CDR3 has 18 residues. V trimming: 1 base; J trimming: 4 bases; junction bases outside the gene matches: 11. The germline CDR1 and CDR2 sequences are MNHEY and SMNVEV (reference sequence). CDR3 loop: CASSLYLRTGGVGETQYF. The CDR3 DNA sequence: TGTGCCAGCAGTTTATATTTGAGGACAGGGGGCGTGGGAGAGACCCAGTACTTC.

This clonotype has ten or more counts. The chain links TRBV9 to TRBJ1-2, with 9 bases matching TRBD1. Trimming removed 3 bases from V and 2 bases from J; junction bases left unmatched: 2. The CDR3 is 14 amino acids. The germline V gene encodes CDR1 SGDLS and CDR2 YYNGEE. The CDR3 DNA reads TGTGCCAGCAGCGCCGGGACAGGGAACTATGGCTACACCTTC. It is translated as CASSAGTGNYGYTF.

This clonotype has ten or more counts. The chain combines TRBV28 with TRBJ2-7; no clear D. The V end was cut by 5 bases, the J end by 0 bases, with 14 bases between. The length of the CDR3 is 15 residues. The germline CDR1 and CDR2 sequences are MDHEN and SYDVKM. Here the CDR3 reads CASSPDLGSSYEQYF. In DNA, the CDR3 is TGTGCCAGCAGTCCCGACCTGGGCAGCTCCTACGAGCAGTACTTC.

This clonotype has ten or more counts. The chain joins TRBV5-1 to TRBJ2-7; D perhaps matches TRBD2 (6 bases). CDR3 length: 18 residues. V dropped 4 bases and J dropped 0 bases, with 23 bases sitting between them. CDR1 is SGHRS, CDR2 YFSETQ, per germline. In DNA form, the CDR3 reads TGCGCCAGCAGCCTTTCAACTTCCGGGGGTCAATTCTCCTACGAGCAGTACTTC. This translates into CASSLSTSGGQFSYEQYF.

The CDR3 loop is CATSKPPGGKGTEAFF. Written as DNA, the CDR3 is TGTGCCACCAGCAAGCCGCCGGGGGGAAAGGGCACTGAAGCTTTCTTT. The chain combines TRBV15 with TRBJ1-1; TRBD1 might be the D (5 bases). The CDR3 runs to 16 residues. Germline V gene sequence: CDR1 LNHNV, CDR2 YYDKDF (reference sequence). Trimming cost V 4 bases and J 4 bases, with 19 bases left between them.

This clonotype was counted only a few times. J is TRBJ2-7 and V is TRBV6-1, with no clear D. The CDR3 is 15 residues long. CDR1 is MNHNS, CDR2 SASEGT, per germline. V lost 2 bases to trimming and J lost 4 bases, with 15 bases between them. CDR3 residues: CASSETITLAYEQYF. The CDR3 DNA follows: TGTGCCAGCAGTGAAACCATTACCCTCGCATACGAGCAGTACTTC.

This clonotype was found many times. A much larger clone lies one base from this, so it may be a read error. V is TRBV6-2 or TRBV6-3 and J is TRBJ1-2, with D unclear. This CDR3 region has 15 residues. Germline V gene lookup returns CDR1 MNHEY and CDR2 SVGEGT. The CDR3 coding sequence is TGTGCCAGCAGTCATGGTGGGTTCATTCCCAATGGCCACACCTTC. Its protein is CASSHGGFIPNGHTF.

Many counts were recorded for this clonotype. This sequence joins TRBV12-3 or TRBV12-4 and TRBJ2-7; 8 nucleotides align to TRBD1. V was pared by 5 bases and J by 1 base, with 13 bases of the junction left unmatched. This CDR3 is 17 amino acids long. The CDR3 DNA reads as TGTGCCAGCAGTCCTAGGACAGGGTCCGCCAAATCCTACGAGCAGTACTTC. Protein: CASSPRTGSAKSYEQYF.